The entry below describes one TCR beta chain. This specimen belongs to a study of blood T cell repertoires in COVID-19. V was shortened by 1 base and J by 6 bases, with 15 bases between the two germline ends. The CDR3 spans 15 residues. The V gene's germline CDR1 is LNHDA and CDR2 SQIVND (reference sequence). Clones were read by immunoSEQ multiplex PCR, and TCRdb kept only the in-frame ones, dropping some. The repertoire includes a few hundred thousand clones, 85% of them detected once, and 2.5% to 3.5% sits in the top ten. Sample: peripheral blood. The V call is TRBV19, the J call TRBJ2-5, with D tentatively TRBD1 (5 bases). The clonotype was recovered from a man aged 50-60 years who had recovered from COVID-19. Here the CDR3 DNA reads TGTGCCAGTAGTATAGGCCCAGGGTCCGAAAAGACCCAGTACTTC. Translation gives CASSIGPGSEKTQYF.